Shown below are 2 T cell receptor beta chains from a single sample sequenced in a study of cytomegalovirus exposure and HLA in healthy donors (dated by TCRdb to about 2017). Libraries were prepared through the immunoSEQ multiplex PCR assay. A mixture of 60 forward primers for TCR Vbeta segments and 13 reverse primers for TCR Jbeta segments was used in the multiplex PCR. In its TCRdb copy, this immuneACCESS table keeps in-frame sequences only and misses some clones. Where compared with another copy, unresolved V genes explain less than half of these, and the others have no known cause. The table for this sample lists around 65,000 clones; approximately 70% of them were counted only once. The top ten hold around 17% of the sample. The sequenced sample consisted of PBMCs. Receptors were obtained from a man between 40 and 49 years old in good health and CMV-seropositive.

This chain's CDR3 is CATQDTRNTGELFF. CDR3 in DNA: TGTGCCACTCAAGACACGCGGAACACCGGGGAGCTGTTTTTT. V is TRBV10-3 and J is TRBJ2-2, with no clear D. V dropped 10 bases and J dropped 1 base, with 13 bases sitting between them. Germline V gene lookup returns CDR1 ENHRY and CDR2 SYGVKD. This CDR3 spans 14 amino acids.

The chain recombines TRBV9 with TRBJ2-1; perhaps TRBD2 as D (6 bases). CDR3 length: 16 amino acids. V lost 1 base, J lost 0 bases, and 11 bases lay in between. CDR1 is SGDLS and CDR2 is YYNGEE in the germline V gene. CDR3 nucleotide sequence: TGTGCCAGCAGCGTAAGTTCTAGCGCCTCCTACAATGAGCAGTTCTTC. It codes for CASSVSSSASYNEQFF.